This T cell receptor beta chain was profiled in a study of technical replicates of blood from a handful of donors (dated by TCRdb to about 2017). The CDR3 starts with the cysteine, ends with the phenylalanine, and has 13 residues. Here the CDR3 DNA is all that survives: 39 bases in frame from base 1. V is cut by 6 bases and J by 4 bases, and the space between the germline ends is 12 bases. According to the germline V gene, CDR1 reads SNHLY and CDR2 reads FYNNEI. A remark on this clone: The specificity of this receptor is unknown. No qualities accompany the bases; no much larger clone lies one base away.

Libraries came from the immunoSEQ multiplex PCR assay. Imported from immuneACCESS, the table was reduced by TCRdb to in-frame sequences with V and J called. These copies leave out some clones; in studies compared against another copy, an unresolved V gene accounts for under half, and the cause of the remainder is not known. This sample lists fewer than 70,000 clones; 75% to 90% were detected once. The ten largest clones capture 5.1% of the sample. The sequence derives from a human donor in good health. Some clones in this sample may be carry-over from other donors' samples. Sequences were obtained from PBMCs. The chain is made from TRBV2 and TRBJ2-5, with a tentative D gene TRBD1 over 6 matching bases. The nucleotide sequence is TGTGCCAGCAGAGCCACAGGGTCAGAGACCCAGTACTTC. Its product reads: CASRATGSETQYF.